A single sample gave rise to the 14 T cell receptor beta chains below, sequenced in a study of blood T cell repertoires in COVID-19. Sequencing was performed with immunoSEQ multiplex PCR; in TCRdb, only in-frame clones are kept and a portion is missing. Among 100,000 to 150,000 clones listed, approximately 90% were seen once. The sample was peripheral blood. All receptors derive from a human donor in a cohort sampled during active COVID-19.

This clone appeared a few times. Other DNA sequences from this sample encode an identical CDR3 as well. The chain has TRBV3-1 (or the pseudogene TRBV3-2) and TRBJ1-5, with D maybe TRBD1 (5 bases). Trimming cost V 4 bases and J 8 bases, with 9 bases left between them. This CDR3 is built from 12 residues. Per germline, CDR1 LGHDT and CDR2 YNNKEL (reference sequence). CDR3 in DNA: TGTGCCAGCAGCCGTGGAGGGGAGCCCCAGCATTTT. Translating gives CASSRGGEPQHF.

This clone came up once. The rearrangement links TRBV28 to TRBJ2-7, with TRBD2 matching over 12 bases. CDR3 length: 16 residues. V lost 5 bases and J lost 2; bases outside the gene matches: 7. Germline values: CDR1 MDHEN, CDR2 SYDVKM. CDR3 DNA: TGTGCCAGCAGTCAGACTCTAGCGGGAGGGCCCTACGAGCAGTACTTC. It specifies CASSQTLAGGPYEQYF.

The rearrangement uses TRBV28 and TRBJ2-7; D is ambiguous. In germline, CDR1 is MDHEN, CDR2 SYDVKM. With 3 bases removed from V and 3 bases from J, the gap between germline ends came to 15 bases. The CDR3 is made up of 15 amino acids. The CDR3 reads CASSFGSNFYYEQYF. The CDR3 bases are TGTGCCAGCAGTTTCGGGTCCAATTTTTACTACGAGCAGTACTTC.

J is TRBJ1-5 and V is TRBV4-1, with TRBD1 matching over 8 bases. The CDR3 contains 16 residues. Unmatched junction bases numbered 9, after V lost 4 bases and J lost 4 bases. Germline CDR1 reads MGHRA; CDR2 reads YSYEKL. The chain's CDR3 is CASSRGGQVINQPQHF. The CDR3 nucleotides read TGCGCCAGCAGCCGTGGGGGACAGGTAATAAATCAGCCCCAGCATTTT.

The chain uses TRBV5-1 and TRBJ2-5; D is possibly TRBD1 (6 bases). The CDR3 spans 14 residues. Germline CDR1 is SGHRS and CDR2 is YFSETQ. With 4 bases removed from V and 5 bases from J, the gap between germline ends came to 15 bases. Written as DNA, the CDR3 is TGCGCCAGCAGCCCCGACTGGGGGCGGGAGACCCAGTACTTC. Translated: CASSPDWGRETQYF.

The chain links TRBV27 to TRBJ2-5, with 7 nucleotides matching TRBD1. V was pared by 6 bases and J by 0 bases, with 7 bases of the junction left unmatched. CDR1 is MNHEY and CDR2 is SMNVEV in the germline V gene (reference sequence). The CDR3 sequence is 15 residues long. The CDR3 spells CASSEQGTYQETQYF. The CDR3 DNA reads TGTGCCAGCAGCGAACAGGGGACCTACCAAGAGACCCAGTACTTC.

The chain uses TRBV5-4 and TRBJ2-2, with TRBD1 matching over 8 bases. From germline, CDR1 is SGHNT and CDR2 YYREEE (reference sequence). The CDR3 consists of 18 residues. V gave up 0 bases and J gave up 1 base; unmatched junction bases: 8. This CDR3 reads CASSLDGQGLWNTGELFF. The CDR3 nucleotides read TGTGCCAGCAGCTTGGACGGACAGGGTCTATGGAACACCGGGGAGCTGTTTTTT.

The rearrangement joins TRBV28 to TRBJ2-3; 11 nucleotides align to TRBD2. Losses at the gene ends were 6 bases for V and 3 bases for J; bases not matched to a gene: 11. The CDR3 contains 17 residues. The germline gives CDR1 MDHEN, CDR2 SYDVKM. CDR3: CASSRLGTSGPTDTQYF. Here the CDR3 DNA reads TGTGCCAGCAGCCGACTTGGGACTAGCGGCCCGACAGATACGCAGTATTTT.

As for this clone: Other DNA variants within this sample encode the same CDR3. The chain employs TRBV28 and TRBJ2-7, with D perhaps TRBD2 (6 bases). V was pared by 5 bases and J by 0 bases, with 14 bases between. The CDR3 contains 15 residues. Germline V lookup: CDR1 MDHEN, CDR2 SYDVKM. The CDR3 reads CASSPGTLSSYEQYF. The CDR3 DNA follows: TGTGCCAGCAGTCCCGGGACTCTCAGCTCCTACGAGCAGTACTTC.

The CDR3 nucleotides are TGTGCCAGCAGCGTAGCGCGGGGGAGTGAGACCCAGTACTTC. Its protein product is CASSVARGSETQYF. V and J are TRBV9 and TRBJ2-5; 7 bases are a match to TRBD2. The CDR3 consists of 14 residues. J lost 5 bases, V lost 0 bases, and 4 bases had no gene match. CDR1 SGDLS and CDR2 YYNGEE come from the germline V gene.

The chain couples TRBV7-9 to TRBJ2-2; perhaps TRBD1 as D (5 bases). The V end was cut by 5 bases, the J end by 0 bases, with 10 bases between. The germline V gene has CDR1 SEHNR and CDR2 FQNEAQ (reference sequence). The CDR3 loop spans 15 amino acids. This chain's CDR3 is CASSLRTSNTGELFF. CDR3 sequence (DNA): TGTGCCAGCAGCCTAAGGACATCGAACACCGGGGAGCTGTTTTTT.

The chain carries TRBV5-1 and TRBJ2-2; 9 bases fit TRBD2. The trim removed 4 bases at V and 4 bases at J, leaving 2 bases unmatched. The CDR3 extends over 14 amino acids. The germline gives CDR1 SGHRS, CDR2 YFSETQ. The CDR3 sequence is CASSSGGLTGELFF. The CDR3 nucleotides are TGCGCCAGCAGCAGCGGGGGGCTCACCGGGGAGCTGTTTTTT. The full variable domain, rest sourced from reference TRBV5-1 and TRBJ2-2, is KAGVTQTPRYLIKTRGQQVTLSCSPISGHRSVSWYQQTPGQGLQFLFEYFSETQRNKGNFPGRFSGRQFSNSRSEMNVSTLELGDSALYLCASSSGGLTGELFFGEGSRLTVL.

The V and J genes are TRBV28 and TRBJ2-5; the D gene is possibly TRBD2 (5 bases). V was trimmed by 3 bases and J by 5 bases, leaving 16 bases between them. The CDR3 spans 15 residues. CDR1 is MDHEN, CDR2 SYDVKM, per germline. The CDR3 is CASSFRGREVETQYF. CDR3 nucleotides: TGTGCCAGCAGTTTTCGAGGGAGAGAGGTGGAGACCCAGTACTTC.

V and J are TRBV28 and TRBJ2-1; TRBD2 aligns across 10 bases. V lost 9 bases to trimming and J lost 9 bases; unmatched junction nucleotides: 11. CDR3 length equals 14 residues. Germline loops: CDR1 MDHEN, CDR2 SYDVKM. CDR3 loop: CASATSGTWSEQFF. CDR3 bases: TGTGCCAGTGCTACTAGCGGGACTTGGAGTGAGCAGTTCTTC.